Listed below are T cell receptor beta chains from one sample, sequenced in a study of CD8 T cells in ankylosing spondylitis. TCRdb recomputed calls from the 5' RACE reads with MiXCR, one row per CDR3 protein. Among 250,000 to 350,000 distinct CDR3 sequences listed, 8% were seen once. Sequences were obtained from blood, either unsorted or a sorted T cell fraction (not recorded which). Source of these receptors: a male donor with ankylosing spondylitis. CDR3s include the opening cysteine and the closing phenylalanine or tryptophan. The order of the fields is V gene, J gene, clone size, D gene, CDR3 protein, CDR3 DNA. D genes are given only for firm matches. Only part of the rows carry a size: once, few, many, or a class if the clone is expanded.

>TRBV7-2|TRBJ2-3|.|TRBD2
CASSLGVVAGEADTQYF
TGTGCCAGCAGCTTAGGGGTCGTCGCGGGAGAGGCAGATACGCAGTATTTT
>TRBV12-3/TRBV12-4|TRBJ1-4|many|.
CASRRDTGEEKLFF
TGTGCCAGCCGGAGGGACACTGGGGAGGAAAAACTGTTTTTT
>TRBV20-1|TRBJ1-1|.|TRBD1
CSASRGRATEAFF
TGCAGTGCTAGCAGGGGGCGCGCCACTGAAGCTTTCTTT
>TRBV10-3|TRBJ1-2|few|TRBD1
CAVRSGTGGIYRYGYTF
TGTGCCGTCCGTTCCGGGACAGGGGGGATCTATCGCTATGGCTACACCTTC
>TRBV6-6|TRBJ2-3|many|TRBD1
CASSMTGTDTQYF
TGTGCCAGCAGCATGACAGGGACAGATACGCAGTATTTT
>TRBV18|TRBJ2-1|.|.
CASSPDEGNEQFF
TGTGCCAGCTCACCGGACGAGGGCAATGAGCAGTTCTTC
>TRBV12-3/TRBV12-4|TRBJ2-1|few|TRBD2
CASSLDQTWDYYNEQFF
TGTGCCAGCAGCTTAGATCAAACGTGGGACTACTACAATGAGCAGTTCTTC
>TRBV6-1|TRBJ2-6|.|.
CASEVRRSGANVLTF
TGTGCCAGCGAGGTCAGGCGCTCTGGGGCCAACGTCCTGACTTTC
>TRBV11-2|TRBJ2-1|few|TRBD2
CASSLVSGRERFF
TGTGCCAGCAGCCTCGTTAGCGGGAGGGAGCGGTTCTTC
>TRBV5-1|TRBJ2-2|many|TRBD2
CASSSLAGANTGELFF
TGCGCCAGCAGCAGTCTAGCGGGAGCGAACACCGGGGAGCTGTTTTTT
>TRBV9|TRBJ2-3|.|TRBD2
CASSPRVGGGADTQYF
TGTGCCAGCAGCCCCCGAGTGGGCGGGGGGGCAGATACGCAGTATTTT
>TRBV10-3|TRBJ2-7|.|.
CAISAGSSGEQYF
TGTGCCATCAGCGCGGGGAGCAGTGGCGAGCAGTACTTC
>TRBV2|TRBJ1-1|few|.
CASRGLGGGTEAFF
TGTGCCAGCAGGGGCCTCGGGGGCGGCACTGAAGCTTTCTTT
>TRBV5-1|TRBJ2-1|many|TRBD1
CASSLGGGAGNEQFF
TGCGCCAGCAGCTTGGGAGGGGGCGCAGGCAATGAGCAGTTCTTC
>TRBV9|TRBJ2-3|few|.
CASSIFLGDTQYF
TGTGCCAGCAGCATCTTTTTAGGAGATACGCAGTATTTT
>TRBV7-9|TRBJ2-2|few|.
CASSLHAGELFF
TGTGCCAGCAGCTTGCACGCCGGGGAGCTGTTTTTT
>TRBV7-3|TRBJ2-2|few|.
CASSLQGPNTGELFF
TGTGCCAGCAGCTTACAGGGCCCGAACACCGGGGAGCTGTTTTTT
>TRBV29-1|TRBJ1-4|.|.
CSVGGATNEKLFF
TGCAGCGTTGGAGGGGCAACTAATGAAAAACTGTTTTTT
>TRBV12-3/TRBV12-4|TRBJ2-2|few|TRBD2
CASSFGRLTSRTGELFF
TGTGCCAGCAGTTTCGGGAGGCTGACGTCGCGGACCGGGGAGCTGTTTTTT
>TRBV2|TRBJ1-4|few|.
CASSLQGTMGEKLFF
TGTGCCAGCAGTCTCCAAGGGACTATGGGAGAAAAACTGTTTTTT
>TRBV3-1|TRBJ2-4|.|TRBD2
CASSPFGGRELNIQYF
TGTGCCAGCAGCCCTTTCGGCGGGAGAGAGTTGAACATTCAGTACTTC
>TRBV20-1|TRBJ2-3|many|.
CSATQGAGETDTQYF
TGCAGTGCTACCCAAGGGGCAGGGGAAACAGATACGCAGTATTTT
>TRBV3-1|TRBJ2-3|few|.
CASSQVGYTQYF
TGTGCCAGCAGCCAAGTAGGTTATACGCAGTATTTT
>TRBV12-3/TRBV12-4|TRBJ2-2|few|TRBD1
CASSPSRDRGSGELFF
TGTGCCAGCAGCCCATCCCGGGACAGGGGATCCGGGGAGCTGTTTTTT
>TRBV19|TRBJ2-3|.|TRBD2
CASSILRTSGGTDTQYF
TGTGCCAGTAGTATCCTCCGGACTAGCGGAGGCACAGATACGCAGTATTTT
>TRBV9|TRBJ1-3|few|.
CASSVQPRVYSGNTIYF
TGTGCCAGCAGCGTCCAGCCCAGGGTTTACTCTGGAAACACCATATATTTT
>TRBV2|TRBJ1-4|.|TRBD1
CASIATTGGGKGEKLFF
TGTGCCAGCATCGCTACGACAGGGGGGGGCAAGGGTGAAAAACTGTTTTTT
>TRBV7-9|TRBJ2-7|few|.
CASSFGAREEQYF
TGTGCCAGCAGCTTTGGAGCGCGCGAGGAGCAGTACTTC
>TRBV6-2/TRBV6-3|TRBJ2-1|.|TRBD2
CASSYLAGVSEQFF
TGTGCCAGCAGTTACCTAGCGGGAGTTAGTGAGCAGTTCTTC
>TRBV3-1|TRBJ1-6|.|.
CASSQDLARSPLHF
TGTGCCAGCAGCCAAGATCTTGCTCGGTCACCCCTCCACTTT
>TRBV7-8|TRBJ1-6|few|TRBD1
CASSLSLGQGGSPLHF
TGTGCCAGCAGCTTAAGTCTGGGACAGGGAGGTTCACCCCTCCACTTT
>TRBV7-2|TRBJ1-2|.|.
CASSKDRSNYGYTF
TGTGCCAGCAGCAAGGACCGTTCAAACTATGGCTACACCTTC
>TRBV4-3|TRBJ2-1|many|TRBD2
CASSQDLGGERGEQFF
TGCGCCAGCAGCCAAGACCTGGGGGGGGAGCGGGGTGAGCAGTTCTTC
>TRBV20-1|TRBJ2-3|many|TRBD2
CSASLASGFTDTQYF
TGCAGTGCTTCGCTCGCTAGCGGCTTTACAGATACGCAGTATTTT
>TRBV7-6|TRBJ2-1|.|TRBD2
CASSLVAGVFNEQFF
TGTGCCAGCAGCTTAGTAGCGGGAGTGTTTAATGAGCAGTTCTTC
>TRBV20-1|TRBJ2-4|few|.
CSARGQGWQNIQYF
TGCAGTGCTAGAGGTCAGGGATGGCAAAACATTCAGTACTTC
>TRBV4-1|TRBJ2-7|few|.
CASRGRDYEQYF
TGCGCCAGCAGGGGCAGGGACTACGAGCAGTACTTC
>TRBV27|TRBJ2-1|.|TRBD2
CASSPGTNNNEQFF
TGTGCCAGCAGTCCGGGGACTAACAACAATGAGCAGTTCTTC
>TRBV29-1|TRBJ2-7|many|.
CSVEVSYEQYF
TGCAGCGTTGAAGTGAGCTACGAGCAGTACTTC
>TRBV7-9|TRBJ2-1|few|.
CASSLEAYRRFF
TGTGCCAGCAGCTTAGAGGCCTATCGGCGGTTCTTC
>TRBV7-3|TRBJ2-3|many|.
CASSLMLADSTDTQYF
TGTGCCAGCAGCCTCATGCTAGCTGATAGCACAGATACGCAGTATTTT
>TRBV7-2|TRBJ2-1|.|TRBD2
CASSQTLVGGPYEQFF
TGTGCCAGCAGCCAGACCCTAGTGGGAGGGCCCTATGAGCAGTTCTTC
>TRBV2|TRBJ2-1|many|TRBD2
CASSGLAGAYNEQFF
TGTGCCAGCAGTGGGTTAGCGGGGGCCTACAATGAGCAGTTCTTC
>TRBV7-8|TRBJ2-1|few|TRBD2
CASSLAGSGTYEQFF
TGTGCCAGCAGCTTAGCGGGTAGCGGGACCTATGAGCAGTTCTTC
>TRBV29-1|TRBJ2-3|.|.
CSVSDPGTAQYF
TGCAGCGTTAGCGACCCCGGGACTGCGCAGTATTTT
>TRBV11-2|TRBJ2-7|few|.
CASSLALPGAGYEQYF
TGTGCCAGCAGCTTAGCCCTCCCAGGGGCTGGCTACGAGCAGTACTTC
>TRBV20-1|TRBJ2-5|few|.
CSARHPGSQNRAQYF
TGCAGTGCTAGACACCCCGGGTCTCAAAACCGGGCCCAGTACTTC
>TRBV2|TRBJ2-7|.|TRBD2
CASRPGLAGTYEQYF
TGTGCCAGCAGACCGGGACTAGCGGGGACCTACGAGCAGTACTTC